Presented here are 25 T cell receptor beta chains from one specimen sequenced in a study of blood T cell repertoires in COVID-19. This table comes from immunoSEQ multiplex PCR, and its TCRdb copy is limited to in-frame clones, with some not included. The sample shows around 100,000 clones, more than 75% of them seen only once. Specimen: peripheral blood. Receptors were obtained from a man aged 25 to 45 in a cohort sampled during active COVID-19.

This chain uses TRBV5-5 with TRBJ2-7; 7 bases line up with TRBD1. CDR1 SGHKS and CDR2 YYEKEE come from the germline V gene (reference sequence). V dropped 3 bases and J dropped 6; count of bases not matched to a gene: 12. The CDR3 spans 15 residues. DNA of the CDR3: TGTGCCAGCAGCTCGTATGACAGGGAATTACTCGAGCAGTACTTC. Translated: CASSSYDRELLEQYF.

This chain connects TRBV2 to TRBJ1-1, with TRBD1 as a possible D gene (6 bases). Trimming cost V 4 bases and J 6 bases, with 12 bases left between them. CDR3 length: 13 amino acids. CDR1 is SNHLY, CDR2 FYNNEI, per germline. As DNA, the CDR3 is TGTGCCAGCAGTGTACAGGGCCTCCCTGAAGCTTTCTTT. It specifies CASSVQGLPEAFF.

V gene TRBV27 combines with J gene TRBJ1-6; TRBD1 is a possible D gene (6 bases). The germline CDR1 and CDR2 sequences are MNHEY and SMNVEV (reference sequence). The germline V and J ends were trimmed by 8 bases and 8 bases, with 16 bases remaining between them. The CDR3 is 14 residues long. CDR3 region: CASAWGGQDSPLHF. The DNA of the CDR3 is TGTGCCAGCGCATGGGGGGGGCAGGATTCACCCCTCCACTTT.

The CDR3 is CASSVAGGQETQYF. The CDR3 bases are TGTGCCAGCAGCGTAGCGGGGGGACAAGAGACCCAGTACTTC. The rearrangement links TRBV9 to TRBJ2-5, with 7 positions matching TRBD2. CDR3 length: 14 residues. The V segment lost 0 bases and the J segment 2 bases; nucleotides outside the gene matches: 1. Germline V lookup: CDR1 SGDLS, CDR2 YYNGEE.

This clone was detected a few times. The rearrangement links TRBV30 to TRBJ1-6, with a tentative D call TRBD1 (6 bases). CDR1 GTSNPN and CDR2 SVGIG come from the germline V gene (reference sequence). With 8 bases removed from V and 8 bases from J, the gap between germline ends came to 16 bases. CDR3 size: 13 residues. The CDR3 reads CAGSPGADSPLHF. CDR3 bases: TGTGCCGGGTCCCCAGGGGCGGATTCACCCCTCCACTTT.

In this sample, this clone turned up once. The rearrangement joins TRBV7-3 to TRBJ1-4, with a possible D match to TRBD1 (5 bases). The germline V gene has CDR1 SGHTA and CDR2 FQGTGA. The CDR3 totals 19 residues. Trimming pared 5 bases from V and 5 bases from J, leaving 27 bases between. CDR3 in amino acids: CASSAIYPRHRTINEKLFF. CDR3 sequence (DNA): TGTGCCAGCAGCGCAATATATCCCCGCCACCGGACAATCAATGAAAAACTGTTTTTT.

CDR3 loop: CASGLDTGPNSPLHF. The CDR3 DNA reads as TGTGCTAGTGGTTTGGACACAGGGCCTAATTCACCCCTCCACTTT. The V and J genes are TRBV12-5 and TRBJ1-6, with TRBD1 as a possible D gene (6 bases). Germline V CDR1 and CDR2: LGHNT, FRNRAP. This CDR3 region has 15 residues. Trimming left V 1 base short and J 6 bases short, with 10 bases between.

The chain is built from TRBV28 and TRBJ1-2, with D tentatively TRBD1 (5 bases). Trimming took 2 bases from V and 5 from J, leaving 9 bases between them. The CDR3 runs 13 residues. Germline V gives CDR1 MDHEN, CDR2 SYDVKM. The CDR3 nucleotides are TGTGCCAGCAGTTTAACAGGCCAATATGGCTACACCTTC. It encodes CASSLTGQYGYTF.

The chain couples TRBV18 to TRBJ2-7, with TRBD1 as a possible D gene (6 bases). Germline assignment: CDR1 KGHSH and CDR2 LQKENI. The CDR3 is 14 amino acids. V lost 3 bases, J lost 3 bases, and 12 bases lay in between. The DNA for the CDR3 is TGTGCCAGCTCACCTCCAGCGGACAGCTACGAGCAGTACTTC. Translating it yields CASSPPADSYEQYF.

The gene calls are TRBV18 and TRBJ2-1; the D gene is possibly TRBD1 (6 bases). The V gene's germline CDR1 is KGHSH and CDR2 LQKENI. There are 16 residues in the CDR3. V lost 3 bases and J 0 bases, leaving 12 bases between the germline ends. DNA of the CDR3: TGTGCCAGCTCACCTGCGGACAGAAGCTCCTACAATGAGCAGTTCTTC. Translating gives CASSPADRSSYNEQFF.

This clone was seen more than once but under ten times. The V and J genes are TRBV7-6 and TRBJ2-1; D ambiguous. Between the trimmed V and J ends, which lost 1 base and 9 bases, there was a span of 7 bases. This CDR3 is built from 12 residues. Germline V gene lookup returns CDR1 SGHVS and CDR2 FNYEAQ. The CDR3 region is CASSLDSGEQFF. CDR3 bases: TGTGCCAGCAGCTTAGACTCTGGTGAGCAGTTCTTC.

V usage is TRBV5-5 and J usage is TRBJ1-1; the D is unclear. The germline V and J ends were trimmed by 0 bases and 4 bases, with 10 bases remaining between them. From germline, CDR1 is SGHKS and CDR2 YYEKEE (reference sequence). This CDR3 region has 14 residues. The CDR3 bases are TGTGCCAGCAGCTTGGCCTCCTCGAGCACTGAAGCTTTCTTT. It codes for CASSLASSSTEAFF. Full variable domain (rest looked up from reference TRBV5-5 and TRBJ1-1): DAGVTQSPTHLIKTRGQQVTLRCSPISGHKSVSWYQQVLGQGPQFIFQYYEKEERGRGNFPDRFSARQFPNYSSELNVNALLLGDSALYLCASSLASSSTEAFFGQGTRLTVV.

The chain has TRBV7-9 and TRBJ2-1; D perhaps matches TRBD2 (5 bases). The CDR3 is made up of 15 amino acids. V was pared by 5 bases and J by 0 bases, with 11 bases between. Germline V gene data show CDR1 as SEHNR and CDR2 as FQNEAQ (reference sequence). Written as DNA, the CDR3 is TGTGCCAGCAGCCGCCCGGGGAGCTCCTACAATGAGCAGTTCTTC. Protein product: CASSRPGSSYNEQFF.

This chain links TRBV6-5 with TRBJ2-7; 12 nucleotides agree with TRBD1. The CDR3 is made up of 14 amino acids. V dropped 4 bases and J dropped 7; count of bases not matched to a gene: 5. CDR1 is MNHEY, CDR2 SVGAGI, per germline. In nucleotides, the CDR3 is TGTGCCAGCAGTTGGGGACAGGGGGCATGGGAGCAGTACTTC. This sequence encodes CASSWGQGAWEQYF.

The chain has TRBV2 and TRBJ2-5; possibly TRBD2 for D (5 bases). Trimming cost V 1 base and J 6 bases, with 12 bases left between them. The CDR3 has 14 residues. Germline lookup yields CDR1 SNHLY and CDR2 FYNNEI. Written as DNA, the CDR3 is TGTGCCAGCAGTGAAGGGGCAGCGGTGAAGACCCAGTACTTC. Translation: CASSEGAAVKTQYF.

The gene calls are TRBV6-5 and TRBJ2-7, with 7 nucleotides matching TRBD1. The CDR3 is 14 amino acids. V lost 8 bases and J lost 4; bases outside the gene matches: 11. Germline assignment: CDR1 MNHEY and CDR2 SVGAGI. The CDR3 loop reads CASASPGTDYEQYF. The CDR3 DNA reads TGTGCCAGCGCCTCCCCCGGGACAGATTACGAGCAGTACTTC.

CDR3 nucleotides: TGTGCCAGCAGCACAGACAGGGTTAGCGGGGAGCTGTTTTTT. This encodes CASSTDRVSGELFF. This chain joins TRBV7-3 and TRBJ2-2; TRBD1 matches 7 bases. The CDR3 loop spans 14 amino acids. In germline, CDR1 is SGHTA, CDR2 FQGTGA. The junction had 7 bases not matched to a gene; V was cut back by 5 bases and J by 7 bases.

The chain combines TRBV3-1 (or the pseudogene TRBV3-2) with TRBJ2-5, with 8 bases lining up with TRBD1. The V and J ends lost 4 bases and 7 bases, in that order; junction bases with no gene match: 2. This CDR3 is built from 12 residues. Germline loops: CDR1 LGHDT, CDR2 YNNKEL (reference sequence). DNA for the CDR3: TGTGCCAGCAGCCCGACAGGGGCGACCCAGTACTTC. This gives the protein CASSPTGATQYF.

The chain couples TRBV9 to TRBJ1-1, with D possibly TRBD1 on 6 matching bases. In germline, CDR1 is SGDLS, CDR2 YYNGEE. This CDR3 contains 13 residues. The ends were cut back, 0 bases at V and 8 bases at J, with 11 bases in the middle. The CDR3 spells CASSVGVQGEAFF. As DNA, the CDR3 is TGTGCCAGCAGCGTAGGAGTCCAGGGGGAAGCTTTCTTT.

This sequence joins TRBV27 and TRBJ1-2; 7 bases map to TRBD1. Looked up from germline, CDR1 is MNHEY and CDR2 is SMNVEV (reference sequence). V shed 3 bases and J 5 bases; nucleotides not matched to a gene: 3. This CDR3 region has 13 residues. The CDR3 sequence: CASSFPGGYGYTF. CDR3 nucleotides: TGTGCCAGCAGTTTCCCAGGGGGTTATGGCTACACCTTC.

This clone was recorded only once. The CDR3: CASSLGGGRVEKLFF. The CDR3 nucleotides are TGTGCCAGCAGCTTAGGAGGGGGACGGGTGGAAAAACTGTTTTTT. The chain has TRBV7-9 and TRBJ1-4; TRBD1 is a possible D gene (6 bases). The CDR3 runs to 15 residues. Germline V gene data show CDR1 as SEHNR and CDR2 as FQNEAQ (reference sequence). Trimming left V 1 base short and J 8 bases short, with 14 bases between.

V and J are TRBV7-9 and TRBJ1-2; D remains ambiguous. V was trimmed by 2 bases and J by 2 bases, leaving 9 bases between them. The germline gives CDR1 SEHNR, CDR2 FQNEAQ (reference sequence). This CDR3 spans 14 amino acids. Here the CDR3 DNA reads TGTGCCAGCAGCTTAATTACCGAGAACTATGGCTACACCTTC. Translating it yields CASSLITENYGYTF.

The rearrangement uses TRBV6-4 and TRBJ1-2, with TRBD1 matching 7 bases. The CDR3 is 16 residues long. Per the germline V gene, CDR1 is MRHNA and CDR2 is SNTAGT. V shed 4 bases, J shed 1 base, and the junction held 9 bases outside the gene matches. The CDR3: CASSVPQGEINYGYTF. In DNA form, the CDR3 reads TGTGCCAGCAGTGTCCCCCAGGGGGAGATTAACTATGGCTACACCTTC.

This rearrangement joins TRBV21-1 to TRBJ1-1; whether TRBD1, the table's D call, matches the DNA was not checked. TRBV21-1 counts as a pseudogene. CDR3 length: 16 amino acids. In DNA, the CDR3 is TGTGCCAGCAGCCCCCCGGAGGACAGGAGGAACACTGAAGCTTTCTTT. Its translation is CASSPPEDRRNTEAFF.

This clone was counted between two and nine times. This rearrangement joins TRBV18 to TRBJ2-1, with TRBD2 as a possible D gene (6 bases). V lost 3 bases and J 9 bases, leaving 18 bases between the germline ends. CDR1 KGHSH and CDR2 LQKENI come from the germline V gene. The CDR3 spans 15 residues. The CDR3 DNA is TGTGCCAGCTCACCGCTACCGGGTGGGGGAGGTGAGCAGTTCTTC. It yields the protein CASSPLPGGGGEQFF.